The 3 T cell receptor beta chains below were found in one sample sequenced in a study of T cell responses to AZD1222 COVID-19 vaccine. The repertoire was sequenced with immunoSEQ multiplex PCR; TCRdb's copy has only in-frame clones and lacks some. The sample shows under 130,000 clones, roughly 88% of them seen only once. The sample was peripheral blood, taken on day 0 of AZD1222 vaccination. The source is an adult in good health.

V usage is TRBV10-1 and J usage is TRBJ2-3, with 16 bases lining up with TRBD2. The CDR3 runs 16 residues. V shed 7 bases, J shed 2 bases, and the junction held 3 bases outside the gene matches. Per germline, CDR1 WNHNN and CDR2 SYGVQD (reference sequence). The CDR3 DNA follows: TGCGCCAGCATGGGACTAGCGGGGGGGAACACAGATACGCAGTATTTT. Translating it yields CASMGLAGGNTDTQYF.

The chain recombines TRBV4-2 with TRBJ1-2; 7 nucleotides align to TRBD1. CDR3 length: 16 amino acids. The V segment lost 1 base and the J segment 5 bases; nucleotides outside the gene matches: 10. The V gene's germline CDR1 is LGHNA and CDR2 YNFKEQ. CDR3 coding DNA: TGTGCCAGCAGCCAAGTCCAGACAGGGCCGGGGTATGGCTACACCTTC. This translates into CASSQVQTGPGYGYTF.

This chain uses TRBV7-2 with TRBJ1-1, with TRBD1 identical over 8 bases. V lost 7 bases to trimming and J lost 1 base; unmatched junction nucleotides: 8. The CDR3 runs to 15 residues. Germline CDR1 SGHTA, CDR2 FQGNSA. The CDR3 reads CASIRTGGGNTEAFF. The CDR3 DNA sequence: TGTGCCAGCATCCGTACAGGGGGGGGGAACACTGAAGCTTTCTTT.